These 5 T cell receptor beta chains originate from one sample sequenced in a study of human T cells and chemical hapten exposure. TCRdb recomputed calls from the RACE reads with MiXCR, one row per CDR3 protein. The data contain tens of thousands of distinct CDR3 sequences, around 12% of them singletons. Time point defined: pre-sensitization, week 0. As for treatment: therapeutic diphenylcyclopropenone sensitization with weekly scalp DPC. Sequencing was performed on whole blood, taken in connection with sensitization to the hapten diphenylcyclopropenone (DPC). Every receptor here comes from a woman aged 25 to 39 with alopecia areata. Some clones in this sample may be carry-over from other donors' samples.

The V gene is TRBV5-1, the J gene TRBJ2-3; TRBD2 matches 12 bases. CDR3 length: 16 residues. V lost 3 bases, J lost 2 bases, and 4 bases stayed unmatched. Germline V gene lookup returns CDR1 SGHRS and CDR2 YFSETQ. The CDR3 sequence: CASSSGLAGLTDTQYF. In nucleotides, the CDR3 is TGCGCCAGCAGCTCTGGACTAGCGGGACTCACAGATACGCAGTATTTT. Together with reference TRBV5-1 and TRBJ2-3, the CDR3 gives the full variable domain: KAGVTQTPRYLIKTRGQQVTLSCSPISGHRSVSWYQQTPGQGLQFLFEYFSETQRNKGNFPGRFSGRQFSNSRSEMNVSTLELGDSALYLCASSSGLAGLTDTQYFGPGTRLTVL.

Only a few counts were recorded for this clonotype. CDR3 sequence: CASSLFRGWTGELFF. The DNA of the CDR3 is TGTGCCAGCAGTTTATTCAGGGGCTGGACCGGGGAGCTGTTTTTT. V is TRBV27 and J is TRBJ2-2, with D maybe TRBD1 (6 bases). Between the trimmed V and J ends, which lost 1 base and 5 bases, there was a span of 11 bases. The germline gives CDR1 MNHEY, CDR2 SMNVEV (reference sequence). The CDR3 consists of 15 residues.

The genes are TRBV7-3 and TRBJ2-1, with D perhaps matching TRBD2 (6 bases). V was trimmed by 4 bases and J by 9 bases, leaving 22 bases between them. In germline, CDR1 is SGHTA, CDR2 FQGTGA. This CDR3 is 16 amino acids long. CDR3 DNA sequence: TGTGCCAGCAGCTCCGAAAGGAGTGCGGGAAGGGGTGAGCAGTTCTTC. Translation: CASSSERSAGRGEQFF.

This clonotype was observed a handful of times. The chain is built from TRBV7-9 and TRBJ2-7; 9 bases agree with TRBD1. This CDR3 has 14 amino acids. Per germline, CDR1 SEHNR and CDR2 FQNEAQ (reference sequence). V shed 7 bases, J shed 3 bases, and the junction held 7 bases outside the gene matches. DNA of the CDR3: TGTGCCAGCACCCCCGGGACAGGGAGCTACGAGCAGTACTTC. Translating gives CASTPGTGSYEQYF.

The CDR3, as DNA: TGTGCCAGTAGTTTGTCCAATGAGCAGTTCTTC. It specifies CASSLSNEQFF. This sequence joins TRBV19 and TRBJ2-1; no clear D gene. V lost 5 bases, J lost 6 bases, and 5 bases lay in between. Germline-derived CDR1 and CDR2 are LNHDA and SQIVND (reference sequence). This CDR3 is built from 11 residues.